Here is one T cell receptor (beta chain) with its context. The antigen is unknown. Clones were sequenced by immunoSEQ multiplex PCR, and TCRdb holds only the in-frame ones, with some missing. The sample carries some 150,000 clones, around nine tenths recorded once. The data stem from a study of T cell responses to AZD1222 COVID-19 vaccine. Regarding the study as a whole: Receipt of two AZD1222 doses was followed by a rise in Spike-specific TCR breadth and depth. In all cases, repertoires were sampled only after the peak T cell response. The study identified only six AZD1222 recipients as seropositive at baseline. The sample set comprised mostly white British donors with more females, and clonal diversity was possibly underestimated.

The CDR3 extends over 13 amino acids. Trimming cost V 5 bases and J 3 bases, with 8 bases left between them. Germline CDR1 is SGHTA and CDR2 is FQGTGA. This sequence was found in an adult in good health. This material consisted of peripheral blood, taken on day 0 of MenACWY control vaccination. The chain recombines TRBV7-3 with TRBJ2-1; a weak D match, TRBD2 (5 bases). The CDR3 region has the DNA TGTGCCAGCAGCCGAGGAGGCTACAATGAGCAGTTCTTC. Translation gives CASSRGGYNEQFF.